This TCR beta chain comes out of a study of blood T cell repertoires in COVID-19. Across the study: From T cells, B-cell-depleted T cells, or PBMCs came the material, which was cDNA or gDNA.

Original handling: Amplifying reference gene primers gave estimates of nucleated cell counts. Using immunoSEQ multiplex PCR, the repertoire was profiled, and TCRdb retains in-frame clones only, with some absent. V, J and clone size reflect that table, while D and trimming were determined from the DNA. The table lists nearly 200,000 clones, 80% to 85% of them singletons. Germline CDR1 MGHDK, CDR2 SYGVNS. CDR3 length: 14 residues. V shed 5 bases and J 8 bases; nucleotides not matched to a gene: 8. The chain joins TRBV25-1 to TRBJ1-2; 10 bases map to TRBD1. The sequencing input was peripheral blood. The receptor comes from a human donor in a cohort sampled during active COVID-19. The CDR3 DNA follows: TGTGCCAGCAGTTCCGGGACAGGGGTGTCGGGCTACACCTTC. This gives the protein CASSSGTGVSGYTF.